These 12 T cell receptor beta chains were sequenced from one sample in a study of shared clonotypes between healthy human individuals. This table comes from immunoSEQ multiplex PCR, and its TCRdb copy is limited to in-frame clones, with some not included. The sample has about 2 million clones; less than 95% are singletons. The naive CD8 population came from CD45RO-negative cells selected for CCR7, without terminally differentiated effector memory CD45RA+ cells. Sequencing input: naive CD8+ T cells sorted from blood. These TCRs come from a man between 18 and 29 years old in good health.

This chain connects TRBV7-9 to TRBJ2-3; D gene unclear. Trimming took 1 base from V and 4 from J, leaving 15 bases between them. CDR1 SEHNR and CDR2 FQNEAQ come from the germline V gene (reference sequence). This CDR3 has 16 amino acids. The chain's CDR3 is CASSLEGSIRADTQYF. As DNA, the CDR3 is TGTGCCAGCAGCTTAGAAGGGTCAATCCGGGCAGATACGCAGTATTTT.

The chain employs TRBV6-5 and TRBJ2-7, with D unresolved. Germline CDR1 and CDR2: MNHEY and SVGAGI. This CDR3 spans 13 amino acids. Trimming removed 8 bases at V and 5 bases at J, with 16 bases between. CDR3 protein: CASWLGPSNEQYF. The CDR3 DNA follows: TGTGCCAGCTGGTTAGGACCCTCTAACGAGCAGTACTTC.

V and J are TRBV5-4 and TRBJ1-2, with D perhaps matching TRBD1 (5 bases). V dropped 3 bases and J dropped 7 bases, with 22 bases sitting between them. CDR1 and CDR2 (germline): SGHNT, YYREEE (reference sequence). This CDR3 is built from 16 residues. In nucleotides, the CDR3 is TGTGCCAGCAGCTCCGACTCGTGGGGCGGGTTACTTGGCTACACCTTC. Residues: CASSSDSWGGLLGYTF.

Notes on this clone: The sample holds other DNA sequences that translate to the same CDR3. This chain joins TRBV7-9 and TRBJ2-2; unclear D gene. V was shortened by 1 base and J by 2 bases, with 5 bases between the two germline ends. Germline V gene data show CDR1 as SEHNR and CDR2 as FQNEAQ (reference sequence). The CDR3 spans 14 residues. CDR3 bases: TGTGCCAGCAGCTTAGGACATAACACCGGGGAGCTGTTTTTT. It translates to CASSLGHNTGELFF.

V usage is TRBV10-3 and J usage is TRBJ2-3; D uncertain. The germline V gene has CDR1 ENHRY and CDR2 SYGVKD. V dropped 0 bases and J dropped 6 bases, with 7 bases sitting between them. The CDR3 length is 13 residues. The CDR3 coding sequence is TGTGCCATCAGTGAGTCGAGCCCTGATACGCAGTATTTT. Residues: CAISESSPDTQYF.

The gene calls are TRBV6-1 and TRBJ1-2; D unresolved. CDR3 length: 12 residues. Trimming left V 7 bases short and J 6 bases short, with 12 bases between. The germline gives CDR1 MNHNS, CDR2 SASEGT. CDR3 sequence: CASTKVGNGYTF. The CDR3 bases are TGTGCCAGCACCAAGGTAGGGAATGGCTACACCTTC.

The chain carries TRBV30 and TRBJ2-7; 10 bases align to TRBD2. The CDR3 covers 17 residues. J gave up 6 bases and V 2 bases, and 16 bases lay outside the gene matches. CDR1 GTSNPN and CDR2 SVGIG come from the germline V gene (reference sequence). CDR3: CAWSLTLAGAPSGEQYF. CDR3 nucleotides: TGTGCCTGGAGTCTCACGCTAGCGGGAGCCCCGTCTGGCGAGCAGTACTTC.

V gene TRBV7-8 combines with J gene TRBJ1-6, with D possibly matching TRBD1 (6 bases). Trimming took off 2 bases at V and 8 bases at J, with 10 bases between the two ends. Germline V gene data show CDR1 as SGHVS and CDR2 as FQNEAQ. The CDR3 is 14 residues long. CDR3 residues: CASSLSTGYSPLHF. In nucleotides, the CDR3 is TGTGCCAGCAGCTTATCGACAGGTTATTCACCCCTCCACTTT.

The chain couples TRBV28 to TRBJ2-3; 16 bases are a match to TRBD2. Per the germline V gene, CDR1 is MDHEN and CDR2 is SYDVKM. Trimming at V came to 4 bases and at J to 6 bases, leaving 4 bases not matched to a gene. The CDR3 has 16 residues. The CDR3 sequence is CASSWGLAGGPDTQYF. In DNA, the CDR3 is TGTGCCAGCAGTTGGGGACTAGCGGGGGGGCCGGATACGCAGTATTTT.

The rearrangement links TRBV7-9 to TRBJ2-7; 10 bases agree with TRBD1. This CDR3 is 15 amino acids long. J gave up 2 bases and V 5 bases, and 6 bases lay outside the gene matches. In germline, CDR1 is SEHNR, CDR2 FQNEAQ (reference sequence). The CDR3 loop is CASSVGTGATYEQYF. DNA for the CDR3: TGTGCCAGCAGCGTCGGGACAGGGGCCACCTACGAGCAGTACTTC.

The rearrangement uses TRBV4-3 and TRBJ1-1, with 8 bases fitting TRBD1. This CDR3 spans 13 amino acids. Germline V gene data show CDR1 as LGHNA and CDR2 as YSLEER. After removal of 4 bases from V and 3 bases from J, the junction contained 1 base not matched to a gene. The CDR3 protein is CASSPQGDTEAFF. Written as DNA, the CDR3 is TGCGCCAGCAGCCCACAGGGGGACACTGAAGCTTTCTTT.

The chain joins TRBV27 to TRBJ2-7, with 8 bases aligning to TRBD2. CDR3 size: 15 residues. Germline V lookup: CDR1 MNHEY, CDR2 SMNVEV (reference sequence). J gave up 7 bases and V 5 bases, and 13 bases lay outside the gene matches. The CDR3 sequence is CASSPPAGGAGEQYF. CDR3 DNA sequence: TGTGCCAGCAGTCCCCCGGCCGGGGGGGCCGGGGAGCAGTACTTC.